This paragraph covers one T cell receptor beta chain sequence. The antigen remains unidentified. Ipilimumab-mediated CTLA-4 blockade plus focal radiation was given to patients having chemo-refractory metastatic non-small-cell lung cancer. Only in-frame clones appear in the TCRdb table, and some are missing; sequencing was by immunoSEQ multiplex PCR. The repertoire holds about 38,000 clones, with about three quarters as singletons. This record comes from a study of radiotherapy plus CTLA-4 blockade in lung cancer. About the study: Disease control was present in 30% to 40% of patients, and objective responses in roughly 17%. Overall study results and limits: Expansion of tumor-derived TCR clones was observed in blood after radiotherapy plus ipilimumab.

Germline V CDR1 and CDR2: SGHRS, YFSETQ. The CDR3 extends over 16 amino acids. V lost 2 bases and J lost 1, with 14 bases in between. Sequencing used peripheral blood, obtained from a patient treated with radiotherapy plus ipilimumab. The rearrangement joins TRBV5-1 to TRBJ2-3, with D possibly TRBD2 on 5 matching bases. This TCR was sampled from a human donor with non-small cell lung cancer who had stable disease on radiotherapy plus ipilimumab. DNA of the CDR3: TGCGCCAGCAGCTTAGGACTCTTGGTCGGCACAGATACGCAGTATTTT. Translation: CASSLGLLVGTDTQYF.